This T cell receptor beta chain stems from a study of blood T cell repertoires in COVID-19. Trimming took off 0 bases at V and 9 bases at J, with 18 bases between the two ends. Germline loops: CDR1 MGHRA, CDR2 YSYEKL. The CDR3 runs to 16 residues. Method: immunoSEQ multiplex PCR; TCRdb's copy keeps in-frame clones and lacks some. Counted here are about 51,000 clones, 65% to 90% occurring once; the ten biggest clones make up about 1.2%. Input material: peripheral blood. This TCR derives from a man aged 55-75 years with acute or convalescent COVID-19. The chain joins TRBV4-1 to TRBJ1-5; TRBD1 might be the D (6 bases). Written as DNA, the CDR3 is TGCGCCAGCAGCCAAGAGGAACAGGGCGGCCGGTTGCCCCAGCATTTT. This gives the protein CASSQEEQGGRLPQHF.